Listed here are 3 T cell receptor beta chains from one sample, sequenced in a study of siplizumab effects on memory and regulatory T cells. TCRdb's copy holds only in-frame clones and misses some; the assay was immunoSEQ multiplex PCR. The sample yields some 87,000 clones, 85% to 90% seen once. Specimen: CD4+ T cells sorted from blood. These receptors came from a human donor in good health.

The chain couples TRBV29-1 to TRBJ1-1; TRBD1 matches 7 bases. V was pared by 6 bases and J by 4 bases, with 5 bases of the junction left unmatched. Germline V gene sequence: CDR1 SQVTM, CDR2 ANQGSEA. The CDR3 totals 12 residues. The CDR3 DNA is TGCAGCGTATGGACAGGCGTCACTGAAGCTTTCTTT. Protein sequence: CSVWTGVTEAFF.

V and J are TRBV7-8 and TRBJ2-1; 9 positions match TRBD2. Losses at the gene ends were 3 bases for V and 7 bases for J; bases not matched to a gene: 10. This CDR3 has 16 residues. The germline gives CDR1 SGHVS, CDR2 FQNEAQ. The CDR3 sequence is CASSFRSSGIMNEQFF. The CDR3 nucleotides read TGTGCCAGCAGCTTTCGTTCTAGCGGGATAATGAATGAGCAGTTCTTC.

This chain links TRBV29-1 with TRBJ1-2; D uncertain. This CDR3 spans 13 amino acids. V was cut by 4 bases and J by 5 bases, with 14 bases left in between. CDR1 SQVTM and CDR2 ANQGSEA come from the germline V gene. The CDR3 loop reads CSVGAKGGYGYTF. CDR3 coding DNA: TGCAGCGTTGGAGCAAAGGGAGGGTATGGCTACACCTTC.